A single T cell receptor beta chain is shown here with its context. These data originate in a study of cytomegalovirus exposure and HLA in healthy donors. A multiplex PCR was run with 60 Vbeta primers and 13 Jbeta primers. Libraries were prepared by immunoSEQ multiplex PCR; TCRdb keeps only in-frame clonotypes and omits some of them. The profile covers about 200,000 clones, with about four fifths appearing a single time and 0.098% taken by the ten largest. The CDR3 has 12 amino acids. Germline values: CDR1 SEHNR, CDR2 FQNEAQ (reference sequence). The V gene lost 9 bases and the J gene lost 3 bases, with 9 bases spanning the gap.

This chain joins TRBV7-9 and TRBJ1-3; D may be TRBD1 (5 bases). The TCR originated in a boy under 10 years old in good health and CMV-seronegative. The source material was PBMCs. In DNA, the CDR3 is TGTGCCAGTGGGACTTATGGAAACACCATATATTTT. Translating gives CASGTYGNTIYF.